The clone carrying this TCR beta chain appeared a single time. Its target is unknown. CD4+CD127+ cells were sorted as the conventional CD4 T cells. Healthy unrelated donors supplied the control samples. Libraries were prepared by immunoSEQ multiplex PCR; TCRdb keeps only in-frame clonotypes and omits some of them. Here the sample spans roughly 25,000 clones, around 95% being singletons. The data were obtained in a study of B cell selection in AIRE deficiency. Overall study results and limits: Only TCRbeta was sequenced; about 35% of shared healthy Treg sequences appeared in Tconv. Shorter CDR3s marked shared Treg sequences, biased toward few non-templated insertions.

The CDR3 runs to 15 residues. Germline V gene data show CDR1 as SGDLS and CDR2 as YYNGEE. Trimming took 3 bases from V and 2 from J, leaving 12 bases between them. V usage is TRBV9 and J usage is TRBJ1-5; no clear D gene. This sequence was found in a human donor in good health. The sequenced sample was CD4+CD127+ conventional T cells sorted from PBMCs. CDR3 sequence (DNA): TGTGCCAGCAGCGCCGACAATGCGGGCAATCAGCCCCAGCATTTT. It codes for CASSADNAGNQPQHF.